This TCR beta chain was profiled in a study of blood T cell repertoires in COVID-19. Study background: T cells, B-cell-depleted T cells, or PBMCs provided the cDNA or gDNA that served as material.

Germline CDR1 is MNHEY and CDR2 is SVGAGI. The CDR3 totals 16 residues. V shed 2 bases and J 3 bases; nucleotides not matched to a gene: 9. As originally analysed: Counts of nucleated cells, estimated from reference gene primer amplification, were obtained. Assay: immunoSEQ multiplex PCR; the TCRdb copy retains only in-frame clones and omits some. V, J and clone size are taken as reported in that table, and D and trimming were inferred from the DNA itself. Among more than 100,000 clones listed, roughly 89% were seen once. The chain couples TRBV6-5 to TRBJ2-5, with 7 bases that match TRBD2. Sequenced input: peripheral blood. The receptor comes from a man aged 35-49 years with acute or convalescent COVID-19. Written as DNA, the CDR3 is TGTGCCAGCAGTTACCATTTCGGGAGGACTGAAGAGACCCAGTACTTC. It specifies CASSYHFGRTEETQYF.